This TCR beta chain was obtained from a study of T cells in Graves' hyperthyroidism and ophthalmopathy. Study summary: Specimen type is peripheral blood, collected at initial diagnosis prior to any treatment.

Authors of the study amplified TCR beta CDR3 regions from RNA transcripts. First-round RT-PCR of the TCR CDR3 relied on the HTBI primer set. TCRdb re-called the multiplex PCR reads through MiXCR, storing one row per CDR3 protein. Among just under 750,000 distinct CDR3 sequences listed, around a third were seen once. This clonotype was counted at least ten times. Between the trimmed V and J ends, which lost 6 bases and 2 bases, there was a span of 11 bases. Germline CDR1 is LNHDA and CDR2 is SQIVND (reference sequence). The CDR3 loop spans 15 amino acids. The rearrangement uses TRBV19 and TRBJ2-6; D is perhaps TRBD2 (5 bases). The TCR originated in a woman between 35 and 50 years old with Graves' hyperthyroidism. The specimen sequenced was blood. The CDR3 coding sequence is TGTGCCAGTAGCCCCGAGAGGGCTGGGGCCAACGTCCTGACTTTC. Translated, it gives CASSPERAGANVLTF.